This entry lists 9 T cell receptor beta chains sequenced from one sample in a study of blood T cell repertoires in COVID-19. Here immunoSEQ multiplex PCR was the method, and the copy in TCRdb shows in-frame clones only, minus some. The sample carries under 250,000 clones, about nine tenths recorded once. Sequencing was carried out using peripheral blood. The receptor source for this set is a man aged 25 to 45 with COVID-19, enrolled during active disease.

This clone has more than one count but fewer than ten. The chain joins TRBV11-1 to TRBJ1-1; D might be TRBD1 (5 bases). Germline V gene sequence: CDR1 SGHAT, CDR2 FQDESV (reference sequence). CDR3 length: 13 amino acids. Trimming took 3 bases from V and 4 from J, leaving 9 bases between them. The CDR3 is CASSLGRGTEAFF. The CDR3, as DNA: TGTGCCAGCAGCTTGGGAAGGGGCACTGAAGCTTTCTTT.

The chain employs TRBV5-1 and TRBJ2-3, with D perhaps matching TRBD1 (6 bases). From germline, CDR1 is SGHRS and CDR2 YFSETQ. This CDR3 has 14 residues. Trimming cost V 3 bases and J 2 bases, with 10 bases left between them. CDR3 residues: CASSSRDTTDTQYF. CDR3 in DNA: TGCGCCAGCAGCTCACGGGACACCACAGATACGCAGTATTTT.

This chain uses TRBV19 with TRBJ1-4, with 7 bases fitting TRBD1. This CDR3 is 14 amino acids long. The trim removed 7 bases at V and 1 base at J, leaving 3 bases unmatched. Looked up from germline, CDR1 is LNHDA and CDR2 is SQIVND (reference sequence). The CDR3 DNA follows: TGTGCCAGTACCGGGACAGAAACTAATGAAAAACTGTTTTTT. Protein: CASTGTETNEKLFF.

J is TRBJ1-2 and V is TRBV19, with TRBD1 identical over 10 bases. Germline CDR1 is LNHDA and CDR2 is SQIVND (reference sequence). The trim removed 7 bases at V and 7 bases at J, leaving 15 bases unmatched. This CDR3 spans 16 amino acids. The CDR3 nucleotides read TGTGCCAGTACCCTCTTCGGCGGGACAGGGGCGGGTGGCTACACCTTC. Translating gives CASTLFGGTGAGGYTF.

V gene TRBV5-1 combines with J gene TRBJ2-2; TRBD1 might be the D (5 bases). Germline V lookup: CDR1 SGHRS, CDR2 YFSETQ. V was pared by 1 base and J by 5 bases, with 12 bases between. This CDR3 spans 15 amino acids. The CDR3 DNA sequence: TGCGCCAGCAGCTTGAGCGTAAGGGGAACCGGGGAGCTGTTTTTT. It translates to CASSLSVRGTGELFF.

On this clone itself: Mismatch with germline at one junction end may stem from a read error. The chain links TRBV7-9 to TRBJ1-2; maybe TRBD1 (5 bases). Germline V CDR1 and CDR2: SEHNR, FQNEAQ (reference sequence). The CDR3 is 16 amino acids. This chain's CDR3 is CASSLAMRGSTYGYTF. The CDR3 nucleotides read TGTGCCAGCAGCCTAGCGATGCGGGGCAGCACCTATGGCTACACCTTC.

The chain employs TRBV19 and TRBJ2-7; D unresolved. Trimming took 2 bases from V and 7 from J, leaving 6 bases between them. The CDR3 loop spans 11 amino acids. From germline, CDR1 is LNHDA and CDR2 SQIVND (reference sequence). The CDR3 DNA reads as TGTGCCAGTAGTATAAATCAAGAGCAGTACTTC. Its protein product is CASSINQEQYF.

This rearrangement joins TRBV5-1 to TRBJ2-5; 9 nucleotides line up with TRBD1. CDR1 is SGHRS, CDR2 YFSETQ, per germline. The CDR3 runs to 20 residues. The V segment lost 0 bases and the J segment 1 base; nucleotides outside the gene matches: 16. The CDR3 DNA follows: TGCGCCAGCAGCTTGGTCCCGACACAGACCGGGACAGGGATCCAAGAGACCCAGTACTTC. Translating gives CASSLVPTQTGTGIQETQYF. The complete variable domain, with remaining parts taken from reference TRBV5-1 and TRBJ2-5, reads KAGVTQTPRYLIKTRGQQVTLSCSPISGHRSVSWYQQTPGQGLQFLFEYFSETQRNKGNFPGRFSGRQFSNSRSEMNVSTLELGDSALYLCASSLVPTQTGTGIQETQYFGPGTRLLVL.

The rearrangement joins TRBV28 to TRBJ1-6, with D maybe TRBD1 (5 bases). The CDR3 is 17 residues long. Germline CDR1 reads MDHEN; CDR2 reads SYDVKM. Trimming left V 1 base short and J 6 bases short, with 16 bases between. CDR3 nucleotide sequence: TGTGCCAGCAGTTTATTCGGGGGGATAGACTCTAATTCACCCCTCCACTTT. Encoded protein: CASSLFGGIDSNSPLHF.